The clone carrying this TCR beta chain was seen only a few times. The source of the sample is a study of blood T cell repertoires in COVID-19. Study details: Collection of acute and convalescent COVID-19 samples took place in the United States, Italy and Spain.

V was cut by 0 bases and J by 0 bases, with 10 bases left in between. CDR1 is SGDLS and CDR2 is YYNGEE in the germline V gene. The CDR3 length is 15 residues. Authors' data handling: Estimates of nucleated cell counts were drawn from the amplification of reference gene primers. Profiled with immunoSEQ multiplex PCR; TCRdb holds only in-frame clones, not every one. That table furnishes V, J and clone size, whereas the DNA furnished D and trimming. The repertoire holds approximately 200,000 clones, with about 82% as singletons. V is TRBV9 and J is TRBJ2-7, with D maybe TRBD1 (5 bases). Sequenced sample: peripheral blood. The sequence came from a woman in her twenties or thirties with acute or convalescent COVID-19. DNA of the CDR3: TGTGCCAGCAGCGTAGGAGACAGCCGCTCCTACGAGCAGTACTTC. Amino acid sequence: CASSVGDSRSYEQYF.